The sequence of this T cell receptor (beta chain) was determined in a study of blood T cell repertoires in COVID-19. Whole-study context: Acute and convalescent COVID-19 specimens originated in the United States, Italy and Spain. PBMCs, B-cell-depleted T cells, or T cells provided the cDNA or gDNA that made up the material.

In the source study's methods: Reference gene primer amplification in the assay estimated nucleated cell counts. Repertoires were generated with immunoSEQ multiplex PCR, while TCRdb's copy carries only in-frame clones and drops some. The DNA gave D and trimming, while V, J and clone size come from that table. The data show tens of thousands of clones, about 80% seen once. The CDR3 has 15 residues. Germline V lookup: CDR1 MNHEY, CDR2 SVGAGI. V gave up 6 bases and J gave up 1 base; unmatched junction bases: 5. This receptor was obtained from a man aged 65 to 79 with acute or convalescent COVID-19. The chain combines TRBV6-5 with TRBJ1-3; 8 positions agree with TRBD1. The sample comprised peripheral blood. The chain's CDR3 is CASSRGQVSGNTIYF. The CDR3 DNA reads TGTGCCAGCAGCCGGGGACAGGTTTCTGGAAACACCATATATTTT.